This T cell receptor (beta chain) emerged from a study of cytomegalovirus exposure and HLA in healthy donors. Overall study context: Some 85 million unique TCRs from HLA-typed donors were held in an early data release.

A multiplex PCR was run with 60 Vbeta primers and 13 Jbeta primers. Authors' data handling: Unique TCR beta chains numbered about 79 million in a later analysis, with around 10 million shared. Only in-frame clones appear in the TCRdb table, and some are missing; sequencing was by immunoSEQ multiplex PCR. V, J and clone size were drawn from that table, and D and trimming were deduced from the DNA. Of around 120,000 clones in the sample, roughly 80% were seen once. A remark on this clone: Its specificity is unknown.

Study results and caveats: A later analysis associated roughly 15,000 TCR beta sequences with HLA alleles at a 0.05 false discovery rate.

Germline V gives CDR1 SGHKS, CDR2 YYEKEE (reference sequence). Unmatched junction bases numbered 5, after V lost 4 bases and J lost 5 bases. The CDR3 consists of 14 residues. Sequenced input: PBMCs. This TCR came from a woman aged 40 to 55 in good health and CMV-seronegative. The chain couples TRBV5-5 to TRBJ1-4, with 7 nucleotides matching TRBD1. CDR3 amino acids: CASSPTGSNEKLFF. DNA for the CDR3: TGTGCCAGCAGCCCGACAGGGTCCAATGAAAAACTGTTTTTT.